The subject of this entry is one T cell receptor beta chain. Its matching antigen is unknown. TCRdb's table, derived via immunoSEQ multiplex PCR, lists solely in-frame clones and lacks some. The sample has 65,000 to 90,000 clones; over 80% are singletons. Patients with a history of autoimmune disease or on systemic immunosuppression were excluded. This sample was included in a study of OX40 agonist ivuxolimab in advanced cancers. Across the whole study: Participants averaged 60 years of age (range 23 to 79) and were approximately 81% male. Study results and caveats: On average, CD8+ T cells showed a greater number of expanded clones than CD4+.

The CDR3 extends over 14 amino acids. The J segment lost 3 bases and the V segment lost 4 bases, leaving 2 bases of the junction unmatched. Germline-derived CDR1 and CDR2 are SGHNT and YYREEE (reference sequence). V gene TRBV5-4 combines with J gene TRBJ2-5; 11 bases align to TRBD2. Sequenced here: CD4+ or CD8+ T cells sorted from blood, sampled in a trial of the OX40 agonist ivuxolimab. This TCR came from an adult with an advanced solid tumor such as melanoma, head and neck, liver or kidney cancer. The CDR3 sequence: CASSTGLAEETQYF. The CDR3 DNA is TGTGCCAGCAGCACGGGACTAGCGGAAGAGACCCAGTACTTC.